This T cell receptor (beta chain) originates from a study of blood T cell repertoires in COVID-19. Study-level background: Researchers got acute and convalescent COVID-19 samples from the United States, Italy and Spain. Sources were T cells, B-cell-depleted T cells, or PBMCs; the material itself was cDNA or gDNA.

V shed 6 bases and J 7 bases; nucleotides not matched to a gene: 13. This CDR3 region has 16 residues. Germline V gene sequence: CDR1 MDHEN, CDR2 SYDVKM. Original handling: Using reference gene primer amplification, nucleated cell counts were estimated. Method: immunoSEQ multiplex PCR; TCRdb's copy keeps in-frame clones and lacks some. For V, J and clone size, that table is used; D and trimming come from the DNA. The sample has some 190,000 clones, approximately 86% seen once; the top ten hold roughly 1.5%. The sample taken for sequencing was peripheral blood. This clonotype was sampled from a man aged 18 to 30 with active or convalescent COVID-19. The chain combines TRBV28 with TRBJ1-4; 8 bases map to TRBD1. CDR3 region: CASSPPRTGRSEKLFF. CDR3 nucleotide sequence: TGTGCCAGCAGCCCGCCGCGGACAGGGCGAAGTGAAAAACTGTTTTTT.